These T cell receptor beta chains were read from a single sample in a study of blood T cell repertoires in COVID-19. TCRdb's table, derived via immunoSEQ multiplex PCR, lists solely in-frame clones and lacks some. This table holds some 54,000 clones, more than 90% found once. The specimen sequenced was peripheral blood. All receptors come from a man aged 55 to 70 with acute or convalescent COVID-19. CDR3s include the opening cysteine and the closing phenylalanine or tryptophan. The order of the fields is V gene, J gene, D gene, clone size, CDR3 DNA, CDR3 protein. The D gene is left open where the match is weak. Clone size is stated in some rows and not others, as once, few, many or a class when expanded.

TRBV25-1,TRBJ1-6,.,.,TGTGCCAGCAGTGCCAGGGTGAACAATTCACCCCTCCACTTT,CASSARVNNSPLHF
TRBV27,TRBJ1-5,.,.,TGTGCCAGCAGTTCAGCTACTAGGGGGGGTCAGCCCCAGCATTTT,CASSSATRGGQPQHF
TRBV27,TRBJ1-2,.,.,TGTGCCAGCAGCCCTGACACCTACACGACTAACTATGGCTACACCTTC,CASSPDTYTTNYGYTF
TRBV6-5,TRBJ2-7,.,.,TGTGCCAGCCGGGGAGGGGCGCAGGGGATCTACGAGCAGTACTTC,CASRGGAQGIYEQYF
TRBV5-1,TRBJ2-7,.,.,TGCGCCAGCAGCTTGGATGGGGGCGGATCGACCTACGAGCAGTACTTC,CASSLDGGGSTYEQYF
TRBV27,TRBJ2-1,TRBD2,.,TGTGCCTCACAACTAGCGGTCGTCGAGAATGAGCAGTTCTTC,CASQLAVVENEQFF
TRBV15,TRBJ2-7,TRBD2,.,TGTGCCACCAGCCCCCTGGGACTAGCGGGAGGTGCGAGAGCCTACGAGCAGTACTTC,CATSPLGLAGGARAYEQYF
TRBV6-2/TRBV6-3,TRBJ2-1,.,.,TGTGCCAGCAGTTACTCGATGGACAAGGGGAATGAGCAGTTCTTC,CASSYSMDKGNEQFF
TRBV5-1,TRBJ1-4,TRBD1,.,TGCGCCAGCAGCTTGGAAGATAGCAGGGGGCACGAAAAACTGTTTTTT,CASSLEDSRGHEKLFF
TRBV25-1,TRBJ2-2,.,.,TGTGCCAGCAGTGAAGGTTGGATGGGAGGTAACACCGGGGAGCTGTTTTTT,CASSEGWMGGNTGELFF
TRBV4-3,TRBJ1-6,.,.,TGCGCCAGCAGCCAAGGAGGGTTTGATTCACCCCTCCACTTT,CASSQGGFDSPLHF
TRBV19,TRBJ1-4,.,.,TGTGCCAGTAGTATCCAACAGGGTGCAACTAATGAAAAACTGTTTTTT,CASSIQQGATNEKLFF
TRBV19,TRBJ1-5,TRBD1,.,TGTGCCAGTATTAGACAGGGGGCTTGGAGCAATCAGCCCCAGCATTTT,CASIRQGAWSNQPQHF
TRBV7-9,TRBJ1-6,TRBD1,.,TGTGCCAGCAGCTCCCGACAGGGTAGCTATTCACCCCTCCACTTT,CASSSRQGSYSPLHF
TRBV5-6,TRBJ1-3,TRBD1,.,TGTGCCAGCAGCACCGGGACAGGGTTTGGCGGAAACACCATATATTTT,CASSTGTGFGGNTIYF
TRBV5-1,TRBJ1-1,.,.,TGCGCCAGCAGCTTTGACGGAGGGAACACTGAAGCTTTCTTT,CASSFDGGNTEAFF
TRBV18,TRBJ1-5,.,.,TGTGCCAGCTCACTTGGGCAGGGAAATCAGCCCCAGCATTTT,CASSLGQGNQPQHF
TRBV28,TRBJ1-4,TRBD1,.,TGTGCCAGCAGTCCGCCGGACAGGGTGCGAGAAAAACTGTTTTTT,CASSPPDRVREKLFF
TRBV6-5,TRBJ1-4,.,few,TGTGCCAGCAGCAGTCAGGGGCTCTCTAATGAAAAACTGTTTTTT,CASSSQGLSNEKLFF
TRBV4-2,TRBJ2-7,TRBD2,.,TGTGCCAGCAGCCAAGTTCTAGCGGGAGGATCGAACTACGAGCAGTACTTC,CASSQVLAGGSNYEQYF
TRBV28,TRBJ1-2,TRBD1,.,TGTGCCAGCAGCAATCCTCGCGGGGACAGGGACGGCTATGGCTACACCTTC,CASSNPRGDRDGYGYTF
TRBV18,TRBJ2-3,.,.,TGTGCCAGCTCACAAACCAGGGGGGCTCCTAGCACAGATACGCAGTATTTT,CASSQTRGAPSTDTQYF
TRBV5-1,TRBJ1-1,.,.,TGCGCCAGCAGCTCCACGACAGGGAACACTGAAGCTTTCTTT,CASSSTTGNTEAFF
TRBV6-2/TRBV6-3,TRBJ1-1,.,.,TGTGCCAGCAGTTACTTGGGACTGGCCGGCGGTGAAGCTTTCTTT,CASSYLGLAGGEAFF
TRBV7-9,TRBJ1-4,TRBD1,.,TGTGCCAGCAGCTTACCTGACAGGGTATCAAAACTGTTTTTT,CASSLPDRVSKLFF
TRBV7-3,TRBJ1-6,TRBD1,.,TGTGCCAGCAGCTTTGGGACAGGGGATAATTCACCCCTCCACTTT,CASSFGTGDNSPLHF
TRBV5-6,TRBJ1-5,.,.,TGTGCCAGCAGCCGGGGGTGGACGGAGAATCAGCCCCAGCATTTT,CASSRGWTENQPQHF
TRBV24-1,TRBJ1-2,TRBD1,.,TGTGCCACCAGTGAAACAGGGGTAGAGGGCTACACCTTC,CATSETGVEGYTF
TRBV19,TRBJ1-2,TRBD1,once,TGTGCCAGTAGCCCGGGGACAGCTTACTACACCTTC,CASSPGTAYYTF
TRBV5-4,TRBJ1-1,.,few,TGTGCCAGCAGCCCCCCGGAGGAGGGAACTGAAGCTTTCTTT,CASSPPEEGTEAFF
TRBV28,TRBJ2-1,TRBD2,.,TGTGCCAGCAGTCCCGGTGGACTAGCGGGGCTCTACAATGAGCAGTTCTTC,CASSPGGLAGLYNEQFF
TRBV9,TRBJ1-1,.,.,TGTGCCAGCAGCCGGACAGTGAACACTGAAGCTTTCTTT,CASSRTVNTEAFF
TRBV25-1,TRBJ1-5,.,.,TGTGCCAGCAGTGAACTGGGAGACAATCAGCCCCAGCATTTT,CASSELGDNQPQHF
TRBV19,TRBJ2-2,TRBD2,once,TGTGCCAGTAGGACTAGCGGGTACACCGGGGAGCTGTTTTTT,CASRTSGYTGELFF
TRBV3-1/TRBV3-2,TRBJ2-5,TRBD2,.,TGTGCCAGCAGCCAGGAACCCGGACTAGCGGGACAAGAGACCCAGTACTTC,CASSQEPGLAGQETQYF
TRBV7-2,TRBJ2-7,TRBD2,.,TGTGCCAGCAGCTTAGACCGGACTAGCGGGAGGGCCGGGCAGTACTTC,CASSLDRTSGRAGQYF
TRBV11-3,TRBJ1-2,.,.,TGTGCCAGCAGCTTAGCAGGGGATACCAACTATGGCTACACCTTC,CASSLAGDTNYGYTF
TRBV28,TRBJ1-5,.,.,TGTGCCAGCAGTTCAGTGTATCAGCCCCAGCATTTT,CASSSVYQPQHF
TRBV5-1,TRBJ2-7,TRBD2,.,TGCGCCAGCAGCCCTGGACTAGCGGGAGGCCCCCCCTACGAGCAGTACTTC,CASSPGLAGGPPYEQYF
TRBV18,TRBJ2-1,.,few,TGTGCCAGCTCACCAAGGGGCCCGCCCGGGTTGGATGAGCAGTTCTTC,CASSPRGPPGLDEQFF
TRBV10-2,TRBJ1-5,.,.,TGCGCCAGCAGTGATTGGCAGGGAATCAATCAGCCCCAGCATTTT,CASSDWQGINQPQHF
TRBV9,TRBJ2-1,.,.,TGTGCCAGCAGCGTAGATTTCGGGATTTACAATGAGCAGTTCTTC,CASSVDFGIYNEQFF
TRBV7-3,TRBJ1-6,.,once,TGTGCCAGCAGCTTAGCGGCCGGAAGTAATTCACCCCTCCACTTT,CASSLAAGSNSPLHF
TRBV4-3,TRBJ2-1,TRBD2,.,TGCGCCAGCAGCCAAGGCAGACTAGCGGGAAAGGCCAATGAGCAGTTCTTC,CASSQGRLAGKANEQFF
TRBV15,TRBJ2-2,.,.,TGTGCCACCAGCAGAGGGACAGTCGGGGAGCTGTTTTTT,CATSRGTVGELFF
TRBV11-1,TRBJ2-7,TRBD1,.,TGTGCCAGCAGCCACGGGACAGGGGGTCTATCCTACGAGCAGTACTTC,CASSHGTGGLSYEQYF
TRBV7-3,TRBJ2-2,TRBD2,.,TGTGCCTCAAGGGAGGGACTTCCTTTTTCTAACACCGGGGAGCTGTTTTTT,CASREGLPFSNTGELFF
TRBV11-3,TRBJ2-1,.,.,TGTGCCAGCAGCTTAGACAGGGGTCTGTTCTTC,CASSLDRGLFF
TRBV27,TRBJ2-7,.,.,TGTGCCAGCAGTCCGGACTTAGCCTACGAGCAGTACTTC,CASSPDLAYEQYF
TRBV5-1,TRBJ2-3,TRBD2,.,TGCGCCAGCAGCCCCGGCCGCCTAGCGGAAAACACAGATACGCAGTATTTT,CASSPGRLAENTDTQYF
TRBV7-6,TRBJ2-7,TRBD1,.,TGTGCCAGCAGCACGGGACAGGGATACGAGCAGTACTTC,CASSTGQGYEQYF
TRBV4-2,TRBJ2-7,.,.,TGTGCCAGCAGCCAAGATGGCCCCTACGAGCAGTACTTC,CASSQDGPYEQYF
TRBV7-6,TRBJ2-2,TRBD1,.,TGTGCCAGCAGCAATACGGGACAGTACACCGGGGAGCTGTTTTTT,CASSNTGQYTGELFF
TRBV27,TRBJ1-1,TRBD1,.,TGTGCCAGCAGTGCGTACAGGGGAGTAGGAGACACTGAAGCTTTCTTT,CASSAYRGVGDTEAFF
TRBV7-2,TRBJ1-2,.,.,TGTGCCAGCAGCCGGGAGCCCGACAGTAGTGTTCTCTATGGCTACACCTTC,CASSREPDSSVLYGYTF